This T cell receptor (beta chain) stems from a study of sequential checkpoint blockade in melanoma. Study-wide background: 75 to 95 pretreatment tumor DNA samples were TCRβ immunosequenced.

The sample's treatment: randomized to nivolumab then ipilimumab (arm A) or the reverse (arm B). Sequenced by immunoSEQ multiplex PCR; TCRdb stores in-frame clones only, minus some. The sample contains about 7,300 clones, roughly a quarter of which appear only once. This CDR3 is 15 amino acids long. Specimen: tumor tissue (inferred from file names), collected from a patient given nivolumab and ipilimumab in sequence. The source of this sequence is a human donor with melanoma. The chain joins TRBV1 to TRBJ2-1. TRBV1 is an annotated pseudogene. In DNA, the CDR3 is TGCGCCAGCAGCCGAGGGGTTCTCTCCAACAATGAGCAGTTCTTC. Amino acids: CASSRGVLSNNEQFF.